This passage covers 19 T cell receptor beta chains from one sample sequenced in a study of beta chain features in type 1 diabetes. Study-wide points: In every one of the four CD4+ subsets, TCRB CDR3s were moderately but significantly shorter in Type 1 diabetes patients.

Expressed TCRB transcripts were sequenced because the entire RNA isolate underwent reverse transcription. Data came from immunoSEQ multiplex PCR; TCRdb stores just in-frame clones and leaves some out. The sample carries 250,000 to 350,000 clones, approximately 16% recorded once. Antigens of these TCRs are unknown. The sample comprised naive CD4+ T cells from blood. The receptor source for this set is a man between 18 and 35 years old with type 1 diabetes.

The V gene is TRBV7-2, the J gene TRBJ2-7, with 9 nucleotides matching TRBD2. Germline CDR1 SGHTA, CDR2 FQGNSA. The junction had 16 bases not matched to a gene; V was cut back by 5 bases and J by 5 bases. The CDR3 totals 17 residues. CDR3 amino acids: CASSPSRGGRAVDEQYF. CDR3 DNA: TGTGCCAGCAGCCCCTCCCGGGGCGGGAGGGCTGTCGACGAGCAGTACTTC.

This clone occurred a few times. J is TRBJ2-5 and V is TRBV7-7, with TRBD2 matching over 12 bases. The CDR3 totals 15 residues. V gave up 10 bases and J gave up 2 bases; unmatched junction bases: 8. Germline V gene data show CDR1 as SSHAT and CDR2 as FNYEAQ (reference sequence). CDR3 amino acids: CATALLAGGQETQYF. CDR3 in DNA: TGTGCCACCGCCCTCCTAGCGGGGGGGCAAGAGACCCAGTACTTC.

This clone was counted a few times. The chain is built from TRBV7-8 and TRBJ1-1, with TRBD1 matching over 9 bases. Germline assignment: CDR1 SGHVS and CDR2 FQNEAQ. V was pared by 5 bases and J by 6 bases, with 10 bases of the junction left unmatched. The CDR3 consists of 15 residues. In DNA, the CDR3 is TGTGCCAGCAGCGCACCGGGACAGGGAAAGTCTGAAGCTTTCTTT. This codes for CASSAPGQGKSEAFF.

The rearrangement uses TRBV29-1 and TRBJ1-4, with 8 positions matching TRBD1. Germline loops: CDR1 SQVTM, CDR2 ANQGSEA. The CDR3 has 13 amino acids. The junction had 4 bases not matched to a gene; V was cut back by 7 bases and J by 3 bases. In DNA form, the CDR3 reads TGCAGCGGGGTGACAGGGGCTAATGAAAAACTGTTTTTT. Translated: CSGVTGANEKLFF.

In the case of this clone: An end of the junction does not agree with germline; a read error may underlie this. The CDR3 region is CASSPEVTSRHF. CDR3 nucleotides: TGTGCCAGCAGCCCCGAGGTGACTAGCCGACACTTC. The chain uses TRBV11-2 and TRBJ2-5; 7 bases match TRBD2. Germline V CDR1 and CDR2: SGHAT, FQNNGV. The length of the CDR3 is 12 residues.

This chain joins TRBV15 and TRBJ2-3; 7 nucleotides agree with TRBD1. Germline lookup yields CDR1 LNHNV and CDR2 YYDKDF (reference sequence). The ends lost 5 bases at V and 6 bases at J; junction bases unmatched: 14. The CDR3 covers 16 residues. In DNA form, the CDR3 reads TGTGCCACCAGCTCTAAGACAGGGTCGCCAAGGGATACGCAGTATTTT. Protein sequence: CATSSKTGSPRDTQYF.

The J gene is TRBJ2-7, the V gene TRBV20-1; D is unclear. There are 10 residues in the CDR3. Trimming removed 6 bases at V and 4 bases at J, with 7 bases between. Per the germline V gene, CDR1 is DFQATT and CDR2 is SNEGSKA (reference sequence). The DNA of the CDR3 is TGCAGTGCCCGAGAATACGAGCAGTACTTC. Protein: CSAREYEQYF.

In this sample, this clone turned up a few times. The gene calls are TRBV4-2 and TRBJ1-1; D possibly corresponds to TRBD1 (5 bases). The CDR3 runs to 17 residues. Trimming took off 3 bases at V and 5 bases at J, with 22 bases between the two ends. From germline, CDR1 is LGHNA and CDR2 YNFKEQ. The CDR3 DNA is TGTGCCAGCAGCCAGGGACTGCCATGGGCCGTGGGGACTGAAGCTTTCTTT. Its translation is CASSQGLPWAVGTEAFF.

J is TRBJ2-7 and V is TRBV2; maybe TRBD2 (6 bases). The CDR3 is made up of 12 amino acids. V lost 5 bases and J lost 5, with 10 bases in between. Looked up from germline, CDR1 is SNHLY and CDR2 is FYNNEI. CDR3 sequence: CASSRLDHEQYF. The CDR3 DNA sequence: TGTGCCAGCAGTCGACTAGATCACGAGCAGTACTTC.

This clone was recorded a few times. The rearrangement joins TRBV5-6 to TRBJ2-5, with 12 bases lining up with TRBD2. The germline V gene encodes CDR1 SGHDT and CDR2 YYEEEE. The CDR3 covers 16 residues. V lost 4 bases to trimming and J lost 1 base; unmatched junction nucleotides: 5. The CDR3 sequence: CASSKGLAGLQETQYF. The CDR3 DNA reads TGTGCCAGCAGCAAGGGACTAGCGGGCCTCCAAGAGACCCAGTACTTC. The whole variable domain, remainder taken from reference TRBV5-6 and TRBJ2-5, is DAGVTQSPTHLIKTRGQQVTLRCSPKSGHDTVSWYQQALGQGPQFIFQYYEEEERQRGNFPDRFSGHQFPNYSSELNVNALLLGDSALYLCASSKGLAGLQETQYFGPGTRLLVL.

This chain uses TRBV6-6 with TRBJ1-2; 8 bases align to TRBD1. V lost 10 bases to trimming and J lost 6 bases; unmatched junction nucleotides: 19. The germline V gene encodes CDR1 MNHNY and CDR2 SVGAGI (reference sequence). This CDR3 comprises 16 residues. The CDR3: CAIPSPIRGLGNGYTF. In nucleotides, the CDR3 is TGTGCCATCCCCTCCCCGATCAGGGGGCTGGGTAATGGCTACACCTTC.

The chain links TRBV27 to TRBJ2-1, with D possibly matching TRBD1 (6 bases). CDR1 and CDR2 (germline): MNHEY, SMNVEV (reference sequence). CDR3 length: 14 residues. The ends were cut back, 5 bases at V and 8 bases at J, with 16 bases in the middle. The CDR3, as DNA: TGTGCCAGCAGTACCAGGGATGGGGGCGATGAGCAGTTCTTC. Protein: CASSTRDGGDEQFF.

In its sample, this clone was seen a few times. DNA of the CDR3: TGTGCCAGCAGTTTATCGGGGGGGCCCTACGAGCAGTACTTC. Amino acid sequence: CASSLSGGPYEQYF. The chain links TRBV28 to TRBJ2-7, with TRBD2 identical over 8 bases. This CDR3 comprises 14 residues. Germline CDR1 and CDR2: MDHEN and SYDVKM. The V segment lost 1 base and the J segment 2 bases; nucleotides outside the gene matches: 1. The whole variable domain, filled in from reference TRBV28 and TRBJ2-7, reads DVKVTQSSRYLVKRTGEKVFLECVQDMDHENMFWYRQDPGLGLRLIYFSYDVKMKEKGDIPEGYSVSREKKERFSLILESASTNQTSMYLCASSLSGGPYEQYFGPGTRLTVT.

The chain uses TRBV9 and TRBJ2-7, with TRBD2 as a possible D gene (5 bases). This CDR3 is 15 amino acids long. From germline, CDR1 is SGDLS and CDR2 YYNGEE. Deletions cut 4 bases from V and 0 bases from J, with 14 bases between. The CDR3 protein is CASSPEDWSSYEQYF. CDR3 coding DNA: TGTGCCAGCAGCCCAGAGGACTGGAGCTCCTACGAGCAGTACTTC.

The CDR3 bases are TGCAGCGTTAGACAGGTGAACACTGAAGCTTTCTTT. It is translated as CSVRQVNTEAFF. The chain uses TRBV29-1 and TRBJ1-1; a weak D match, TRBD1 (6 bases). The CDR3 spans 12 residues. Per the germline V gene, CDR1 is SQVTM and CDR2 is ANQGSEA. The ends were cut back, 5 bases at V and 0 bases at J, with 7 bases in the middle.

The V and J genes are TRBV28 and TRBJ2-3, with TRBD2 matching 7 bases. Germline V gene lookup returns CDR1 MDHEN and CDR2 SYDVKM. CDR3 length: 14 residues. Trimming at V came to 5 bases and at J to 2 bases, leaving 4 bases not matched to a gene. CDR3 in amino acids: CASSQAGHTDTQYF. CDR3 nucleotide sequence: TGTGCCAGCAGTCAAGCGGGGCACACAGATACGCAGTATTTT.

This clone was recorded a few times. This chain joins TRBV5-4 and TRBJ2-2; no clear D gene. The ends were cut back, 5 bases at V and 6 bases at J, with 14 bases in the middle. This CDR3 region has 14 residues. CDR1 and CDR2 (germline): SGHNT, YYREEE (reference sequence). The DNA for the CDR3 is TGTGCCAGCAGGAGAGACGAGCGTTCCGGGGAGCTGTTTTTT. Residues: CASRRDERSGELFF.

V gene TRBV19 combines with J gene TRBJ2-5; 7 bases agree with TRBD1. The CDR3 extends over 12 amino acids. V dropped 7 bases and J dropped 1; count of bases not matched to a gene: 0. Germline V gene sequence: CDR1 LNHDA, CDR2 SQIVND (reference sequence). The CDR3 DNA is TGTGCCAGTAAGGGGGCCCAAGAGACCCAGTACTTC. This gives the protein CASKGAQETQYF. The whole variable domain, filled in from reference TRBV19 and TRBJ2-5, reads DGGITQSPKYLFRKEGQNVTLSCEQNLNHDAMYWYRQDPGQGLRLIYYSQIVNDFQKGDIAEGYSVSREKKESFPLTVTSAQKNPTAFYLCASKGAQETQYFGPGTRLLVL.

This clone showed up just a few times. The chain has TRBV20-1 and TRBJ1-6; D remains ambiguous. CDR3 size: 11 residues. CDR1 and CDR2 (germline): DFQATT, SNEGSKA (reference sequence). Trimming removed 6 bases at V and 8 bases at J, with 8 bases between. The CDR3 coding sequence is TGCAGTGCACTCAGCGATTCACCCCTCCACTTT. Encoded protein: CSALSDSPLHF.